One T cell receptor (beta chain) is described in this entry. Its antigen is unknown. These data come from a study of OX40 agonist ivuxolimab in advanced cancers. As for the study in general: Patient treatment consisted of intravenous ivuxolimab administration every 2 weeks at 0.01 to 10 mg/kg. Study-wide findings and caveats: At 0.1 to 3.0 mg/kg and by week 6, CD4+ and CD8+ T cells in the blood had expanded clonally.

The CDR3 consists of 13 residues. Germline V gives CDR1 LNHDA, CDR2 SQIVND (reference sequence). Trimming shortened V by 3 bases and J by 3 bases, and 8 bases separated the two germline ends. Measured with immunoSEQ multiplex PCR; TCRdb has only the in-frame clones, and not every one. The sample yields about 37,000 clones, 85% to 90% seen once. This specimen was CD4+ or CD8+ T cells sorted from blood, taken in a trial of the OX40 agonist ivuxolimab. This clonotype originated in an adult with an advanced solid tumor such as melanoma, head and neck, liver or kidney cancer. The rearrangement joins TRBV19 to TRBJ1-1; the D is unclear. The CDR3 spells CASSISLYTEAFF. CDR3 DNA: TGTGCCAGTAGTATCAGTTTATACACTGAAGCTTTCTTT.